The clone carrying this T cell receptor (beta chain) was counted between two and nine times. The PCR ran on 60 Vbeta and 13 Jbeta primers. TCRdb's table, derived via immunoSEQ multiplex PCR, lists solely in-frame clones and lacks some. The repertoire has roughly 150,000 clones, 65% to 80% of them found once; the top ten carry roughly 1.7%. This sample is drawn from a study of cytomegalovirus exposure and HLA in healthy donors. The CDR3 is 14 amino acids. V was pared by 0 bases and J by 3 bases, with 9 bases between. Per the germline V gene, CDR1 is MNHEY and CDR2 is SVGAGI. The source of this sequence is a woman in her 30s in good health and CMV-seronegative. This chain joins TRBV6-5 and TRBJ2-7, with D possibly being TRBD2 (5 bases). The sequenced material came from PBMCs. DNA for the CDR3: TGTGCCAGCAGTTACTCACAGCGGAACTACGAGCAGTACTTC. Translated: CASSYSQRNYEQYF.